There are many counts of the clone carrying this T cell receptor (beta chain). The CDR3 extends over 14 amino acids. From germline, CDR1 is SGHRS and CDR2 YFSETQ. The germline V and J ends were trimmed by 1 base and 5 bases, with 10 bases remaining between them. This entry belongs to a study of metastatic and nonmetastatic thyroid tumors. Overall study: Malignant thyroid and benign thyroid patients provided blood and tumor or nodule tissue whose repertoires were compared.

Thyroid surgery took place with no prior treatment in any patient. MiXCR re-clonotyped the PCR reads for TCRdb. Of tens of thousands of clones listed, around 25% are singletons. This chain connects TRBV5-1 to TRBJ2-1; D is undetermined. This receptor was identified in a male donor with papillary thyroid cancer or a benign thyroid nodule (not recorded which). Some clones in this sample may be carry-over from other donors' samples. Sequenced sample: blood. DNA of the CDR3: TGCGCCAGCAGCTTGCAGCCAGATAACAATGAGCAGTTCTTC. It encodes CASSLQPDNNEQFF.